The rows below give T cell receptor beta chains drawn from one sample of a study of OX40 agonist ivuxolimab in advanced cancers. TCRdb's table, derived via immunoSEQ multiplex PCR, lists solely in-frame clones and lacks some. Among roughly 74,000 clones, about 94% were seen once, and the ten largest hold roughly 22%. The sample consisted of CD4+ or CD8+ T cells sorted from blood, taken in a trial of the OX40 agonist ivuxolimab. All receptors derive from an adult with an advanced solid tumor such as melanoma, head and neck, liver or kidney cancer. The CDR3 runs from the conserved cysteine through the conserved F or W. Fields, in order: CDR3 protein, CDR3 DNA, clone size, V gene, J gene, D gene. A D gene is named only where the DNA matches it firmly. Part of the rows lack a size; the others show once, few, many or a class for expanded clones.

CDR3aa: CASSPPGGHQPQHF
CDR3nt: TGTGCCAGCTCACCACCAGGGGGTCATCAGCCCCAGCATTTT
abundance: -
v_gene: TRBV18
j_gene: TRBJ1-5
d_gene: -

CDR3aa: CAVQSSSGGTNTGELFF
CDR3nt: TGTGCCGTGCAGAGTTCTAGCGGGGGGACGAACACCGGGGAGCTGTTTTTT
abundance: -
v_gene: TRBV7-6
j_gene: TRBJ2-2
d_gene: TRBD2

CDR3aa: CASSPEGLAGSEEQYF
CDR3nt: TGTGCCAGCAGCCCAGAGGGACTAGCGGGGTCGGAAGAGCAGTACTTC
abundance: -
v_gene: TRBV9
j_gene: TRBJ2-7
d_gene: TRBD2

CDR3aa: CASSTGTAFNEQFF
CDR3nt: TGTGCCAGCAGTACCGGGACGGCCTTTAATGAGCAGTTCTTC
abundance: -
v_gene: TRBV27
j_gene: TRBJ2-1
d_gene: -

CDR3aa: CASSFQLAGYQETQYF
CDR3nt: TGTGCCAGCAGCTTCCAACTAGCGGGGTACCAAGAGACCCAGTACTTC
abundance: -
v_gene: TRBV13
j_gene: TRBJ2-5
d_gene: TRBD2

CDR3aa: CASSQVDRAPYNEQFF
CDR3nt: TGCGCCAGCAGCCAAGTAGACAGGGCTCCCTACAATGAGCAGTTCTTC
abundance: -
v_gene: TRBV4-1
j_gene: TRBJ2-1
d_gene: TRBD1

CDR3aa: CASEPGGTGELFF
CDR3nt: TGTGCTAGTGAACCGGGGGGCACCGGGGAGCTGTTTTTT
abundance: -
v_gene: TRBV12-5
j_gene: TRBJ2-2
d_gene: TRBD2

CDR3aa: CASSVGLSDTQYF
CDR3nt: TGTGCCAGCAGCGTGGGACTTTCAGATACGCAGTATTTT
abundance: -
v_gene: TRBV9
j_gene: TRBJ2-3
d_gene: -

CDR3aa: CASSLAGLAGPSYNEQFF
CDR3nt: TGTGCCAGCAGCTTGGCGGGACTAGCGGGCCCCTCCTACAATGAGCAGTTCTTC
abundance: once
v_gene: TRBV7-2
j_gene: TRBJ2-1
d_gene: TRBD2

CDR3aa: CATSRAGRPNVLTF
CDR3nt: TGTGCCACCAGCAGAGCGGGCAGGCCCAACGTCCTGACTTTC
abundance: -
v_gene: TRBV15
j_gene: TRBJ2-6
d_gene: -

CDR3aa: CASTPTVMNTEAFF
CDR3nt: TGTGCCAGCACCCCGACAGTGATGAACACTGAAGCTTTCTTT
abundance: -
v_gene: TRBV27
j_gene: TRBJ1-1
d_gene: -

CDR3aa: CASSPETYNSPLHF
CDR3nt: TGTGCCAGCTCACCGGAGACCTATAATTCACCCCTCCACTTT
abundance: -
v_gene: TRBV18
j_gene: TRBJ1-6
d_gene: -

CDR3aa: CASSLDAGVNTEAFF
CDR3nt: TGTGCCAGCAGCTTAGATGCAGGGGTAAACACTGAAGCTTTCTTT
abundance: -
v_gene: TRBV11-2
j_gene: TRBJ1-1
d_gene: -

CDR3aa: CASSPWGGANEKLFF
CDR3nt: TGCGCCAGCAGCCCATGGGGGGGCGCGAATGAAAAACTGTTTTTT
abundance: -
v_gene: TRBV4-3
j_gene: TRBJ1-4
d_gene: -

CDR3aa: CASSQSRALDTQYF
CDR3nt: TGCGCCAGCAGCCAAAGTAGGGCCTTGGATACGCAGTATTTT
abundance: -
v_gene: TRBV4-3
j_gene: TRBJ2-3
d_gene: -

CDR3aa: CASSSGLAGGDTQYF
CDR3nt: TGTGCCAGCAGCTCGGGACTAGCGGGAGGAGATACGCAGTATTTT
abundance: -
v_gene: TRBV7-3
j_gene: TRBJ2-3
d_gene: TRBD2

CDR3aa: CASSSGTGGNTIYF
CDR3nt: TGTGCCAGCAGCTCCGGGACAGGGGGAAACACCATATATTTT
abundance: -
v_gene: TRBV7-6
j_gene: TRBJ1-3
d_gene: TRBD1

CDR3aa: CASSRGWGNQPQHF
CDR3nt: TGTGCCAGTAGTAGGGGGTGGGGGAATCAGCCCCAGCATTTT
abundance: -
v_gene: TRBV19
j_gene: TRBJ1-5
d_gene: -

CDR3aa: CASSDSRGGKNNEQFF
CDR3nt: TGTGCCAGCAGTGACTCTCGGGGGGGGAAAAACAATGAGCAGTTCTTC
abundance: -
v_gene: TRBV6-4
j_gene: TRBJ2-1
d_gene: TRBD2

CDR3aa: CASSPGPPNEQFF
CDR3nt: TGCGCCAGCAGCCCCGGACCTCCTAATGAGCAGTTCTTC
abundance: -
v_gene: TRBV5-1
j_gene: TRBJ2-1
d_gene: -

CDR3aa: CASSGGDSLPLDEQYF
CDR3nt: TGTGCCAGCAGTGGGGGGGACAGTCTTCCCCTCGACGAGCAGTACTTC
abundance: -
v_gene: TRBV27
j_gene: TRBJ2-7
d_gene: -

CDR3aa: CASSLGIGGASSGYTF
CDR3nt: TGTGCCAGCAGTTTGGGGATAGGGGGGGCGTCGAGTGGCTACACCTTC
abundance: -
v_gene: TRBV27
j_gene: TRBJ1-2
d_gene: -

CDR3aa: CASSITGGPGELFF
CDR3nt: TGTGCCAGCAGCATCACAGGGGGCCCCGGGGAGCTGTTTTTT
abundance: -
v_gene: TRBV5-4
j_gene: TRBJ2-2
d_gene: TRBD1

CDR3aa: CASSLSMCGDCTDTQYF
CDR3nt: TGCGCCAGCAGCTTGTCTATGTGCGGGGACTGCACAGATACGCAGTATTTT
abundance: -
v_gene: TRBV5-1
j_gene: TRBJ2-3
d_gene: -

CDR3aa: CASSQDRVDTGELFF
CDR3nt: TGTGCCAGCAGCCAAGATAGGGTCGACACCGGGGAGCTGTTTTTT
abundance: -
v_gene: TRBV14
j_gene: TRBJ2-2
d_gene: -

CDR3aa: CATGPGFFIYEQYF
CDR3nt: TGTGCCACGGGACCGGGATTTTTCATCTACGAGCAGTACTTC
abundance: -
v_gene: TRBV27
j_gene: TRBJ2-7
d_gene: -

CDR3aa: CASSHPDRGTEAFF
CDR3nt: TGCGCCAGCAGCCACCCGGACAGGGGAACTGAAGCTTTCTTT
abundance: -
v_gene: TRBV4-1
j_gene: TRBJ1-1
d_gene: TRBD1

CDR3aa: CASSLRLANTGELFF
CDR3nt: TGCGCCAGCAGCTTGCGACTAGCTAACACCGGGGAGCTGTTTTTT
abundance: -
v_gene: TRBV5-1
j_gene: TRBJ2-2
d_gene: TRBD2

CDR3aa: CASSVTSGPREAFF
CDR3nt: TGTGCCAGCAGCGTAACTTCCGGGCCTCGAGAGGCTTTCTTT
abundance: -
v_gene: TRBV9
j_gene: TRBJ1-1
d_gene: -

CDR3aa: CASSLVLAETYEQYF
CDR3nt: TGCGCCAGCAGCTTGGTTCTAGCGGAAACCTACGAGCAGTACTTC
abundance: -
v_gene: TRBV5-1
j_gene: TRBJ2-7
d_gene: TRBD2

CDR3aa: CASSEVGGLNTEAFF
CDR3nt: TGTGCCAGCAGCGAAGTGGGGGGCCTGAACACTGAAGCTTTCTTT
abundance: -
v_gene: TRBV9
j_gene: TRBJ1-1
d_gene: -

CDR3aa: CASSARVGAALRETQYF
CDR3nt: TGTGCCAGCAGCGCCCGGGTCGGGGCGGCCCTTCGAGAGACCCAGTACTTC
abundance: -
v_gene: TRBV9
j_gene: TRBJ2-5
d_gene: -

CDR3aa: CASSPTLLNTEAFF
CDR3nt: TGTGCCAGCAGCCCGACACTTCTGAACACTGAAGCTTTCTTT
abundance: -
v_gene: TRBV6-5
j_gene: TRBJ1-1
d_gene: -

CDR3aa: CARSYPSGRDLSSTDTQYF
CDR3nt: TGTGCCAGGTCTTATCCTAGCGGGAGAGACCTTTCGAGCACAGATACGCAGTATTTT
abundance: -
v_gene: TRBV2
j_gene: TRBJ2-3
d_gene: TRBD2